This T cell receptor (beta chain) originates from a study of blood T cell repertoires in COVID-19. The CDR3 covers 15 residues. V lost 1 base to trimming and J lost 4 bases, with 13 bases between them. The germline gives CDR1 LGHDT, CDR2 YNNKEL (reference sequence). Using immunoSEQ multiplex PCR, the repertoire was profiled, and TCRdb retains in-frame clones only, with some absent. The data contain some 500,000 clones, roughly nine tenths of them singletons. This sequence joins TRBV3-1 (or the pseudogene TRBV3-2) and TRBJ1-1, with D maybe TRBD1 (5 bases). Sequences were obtained from peripheral blood. The receptor comes from a woman aged 45-65 years with COVID-19, enrolled during active disease. CDR3 amino acids: CASSQGRATGTEAFF. DNA for the CDR3: TGTGCCAGCAGCCAAGGCAGGGCCACGGGCACTGAAGCTTTCTTT.